This entry lists 12 T cell receptor beta chains sequenced from one sample in a study of control samples from healthy donors and cancer patients (TCRdb year 2020). The library came from the immunoSEQ multiplex PCR assay. As stored in TCRdb, this immuneACCESS dataset retains in-frame rearrangements with V and J assigned. A fraction of the clones does not appear; measured against another copy, unresolved V genes explain less than half of the discrepancy, and the remainder lacks a known reason. A total of around 200,000 clones appear in this sample, around 93% of them only once. Roughly 1.5% of the sample comes from the top ten. The sequenced sample was blood. The receptors were sampled from a man younger than 35 in good health.

The chain is built from TRBV28 and TRBJ2-7; 10 nucleotides line up with TRBD1. Trimming took 9 bases from V and 7 from J; bases not matched to a gene: 6. The germline V gene encodes CDR1 MDHEN and CDR2 SYDVKM. This CDR3 is built from 12 residues. CDR3 sequence: CASRQGAREQYF. The CDR3 DNA sequence: TGTGCCAGTCGACAGGGGGCGAGGGAGCAGTACTTC.

In this sample, this clone turned up once. V is TRBV11-2 and J is TRBJ2-1; 8 positions match TRBD2. Trimming took 3 bases from V and 5 from J; bases not matched to a gene: 9. The length of the CDR3 is 16 residues. In germline, CDR1 is SGHAT, CDR2 FQNNGV. The CDR3 bases are TGTGCCAGCAGCTTCGTACAGGCGGGGGGTAACAATGAGCAGTTCTTC. This sequence encodes CASSFVQAGGNNEQFF. The variable domain in full, completed from reference TRBV11-2 and TRBJ2-1, reads EAGVAQSPRYKIIEKRQSVAFWCNPISGHATLYWYQQILGQGPKLLIQFQNNGVVDDSQLPKDRFSAERLKGVDSTLKIQPAKLEDSAVYLCASSFVQAGGNNEQFFGPGTRLTVL.

This chain uses TRBV29-1 with TRBJ1-2; D may be TRBD1 (5 bases). CDR3 length equals 14 residues. CDR1 is SQVTM, CDR2 ANQGSEA, per germline. The germline V and J ends were trimmed by 7 bases and 6 bases, with 21 bases remaining between them. In nucleotides, the CDR3 is TGCAGCGCAGAGACAGCAAGGCCCTTAGATGGCTACACCTTC. The encoded protein is CSAETARPLDGYTF.

The chain has TRBV7-2 and TRBJ2-7; 10 nucleotides align to TRBD1. The germline V gene encodes CDR1 SGHTA and CDR2 FQGNSA. V lost 0 bases and J lost 2; bases outside the gene matches: 1. The CDR3 is 15 residues long. The CDR3: CASSLAGQGAYEQYF. CDR3 bases: TGTGCCAGCAGCTTAGCAGGACAGGGGGCCTACGAGCAGTACTTC.

This clone was observed a single time. The chain couples TRBV9 to TRBJ1-2; D is unclear. Trimming took off 3 bases at V and 1 base at J, with 10 bases between the two ends. CDR3 size: 14 residues. Looked up from germline, CDR1 is SGDLS and CDR2 is YYNGEE. The CDR3 bases are TGTGCCAGCAGCGCGACGGGGAATAACTATGGCTACACCTTC. This gives the protein CASSATGNNYGYTF.

The chain links TRBV11-3 to TRBJ2-7, with D unresolved. The CDR3 is 13 amino acids. Germline assignment: CDR1 SGHNT and CDR2 YENEEA. Trimming pared 3 bases from V and 1 base from J, leaving 7 bases between. CDR3 sequence: CASSFKGSYEQYF. Here the CDR3 DNA reads TGTGCCAGCAGCTTCAAAGGGTCCTACGAGCAGTACTTC.

The V gene is TRBV4-1, the J gene TRBJ1-5; 9 positions match TRBD1. V shed 2 bases, J shed 2 bases, and the junction held 10 bases outside the gene matches. The germline V gene encodes CDR1 MGHRA and CDR2 YSYEKL. The CDR3 spans 18 residues. The CDR3 nucleotides read TGCGCCAGCAGCCAAACAAAAACAGGGGGCTTGGGCAATCAGCCCCAGCATTTT. It specifies CASSQTKTGGLGNQPQHF.

This clone has a single count. V gene TRBV5-4 combines with J gene TRBJ2-1; D is possibly TRBD2 (7 bases). With 0 bases removed from V and 2 bases from J, the gap between germline ends came to 12 bases. This CDR3 is built from 16 residues. The V gene's germline CDR1 is SGHNT and CDR2 YYREEE (reference sequence). CDR3 protein: CASSLGAGATYNEQFF. As DNA, the CDR3 is TGTGCCAGCAGCTTGGGGGCGGGGGCCACCTACAATGAGCAGTTCTTC.

The chain uses TRBV5-1 and TRBJ1-1; possible D gene TRBD1, 5 bases. There are 14 residues in the CDR3. Deletions cut 3 bases from V and 5 bases from J, with 14 bases between. From germline, CDR1 is SGHRS and CDR2 YFSETQ. CDR3 sequence: CASSYGGEGTEAFF. The CDR3 bases are TGCGCCAGCAGCTATGGAGGGGAGGGGACTGAAGCTTTCTTT.

This clone was observed a few times. The chain recombines TRBV10-3 with TRBJ1-5, with D hard to call. The germline CDR1 and CDR2 sequences are ENHRY and SYGVKD. V was trimmed by 3 bases and J by 4 bases, leaving 7 bases between them. The CDR3 is made up of 13 amino acids. The CDR3 spells CAISDSGNQPQHF. The CDR3 DNA follows: TGTGCCATCAGTGATAGTGGAAATCAGCCCCAGCATTTT.

The rearrangement joins TRBV11-2 to TRBJ2-1, with 8 bases identical to TRBD2. The length of the CDR3 is 17 residues. Germline V lookup: CDR1 SGHAT, CDR2 FQNNGV. V was pared by 3 bases and J by 0 bases, with 7 bases of the junction left unmatched. CDR3 nucleotide sequence: TGTGCCAGCAGCTTGAGAGTAGCGGGGCACTCCTACAATGAGCAGTTCTTC. Protein: CASSLRVAGHSYNEQFF.

The chain combines TRBV5-1 with TRBJ2-7; 8 positions agree with TRBD1. This CDR3 is built from 12 residues. Unmatched junction bases numbered 6, after V lost 3 bases and J lost 10 bases. Germline loops: CDR1 SGHRS, CDR2 YFSETQ. CDR3 nucleotides: TGCGCCAGCAGCTCAGGACAGGGTGCCCAGTACTTC. This translates into CASSSGQGAQYF. The full variable domain, with the rest looked up from reference TRBV5-1 and TRBJ2-7, is KAGVTQTPRYLIKTRGQQVTLSCSPISGHRSVSWYQQTPGQGLQFLFEYFSETQRNKGNFPGRFSGRQFSNSRSEMNVSTLELGDSALYLCASSSGQGAQYFGPGTRLTVT.